This T cell receptor (beta chain) was recovered during a study of regulatory T cells in long-lasting Graves disease. Study background: Antithyroid drug use was under 3 months in newly diagnosed Graves' patients.

Building the TCR beta libraries relied on iRepertoire HTBI primers, and CDR3 regions underwent Arm-PCR. Each CDR3 protein gets one entry after TCRdb re-called the multiplex PCR reads with MiXCR. The sample contains fewer than 550,000 distinct CDR3 sequences, 15% to 20% of which appear only once. Time point of the sample: newly diagnosed GD, antithyroid drugs for less than 3 months. Making the TCR library involved RNA that had been extracted from PBMCs. Under American Thyroid Association guidelines, Graves' disease was diagnosed. This clonotype showed up many times. These records were also assigned to another study, of T cells in Graves' hyperthyroidism and ophthalmopathy. That work contributes: Researchers barred patients who had uncontrolled infection, other autoimmune disease, pregnancy or lactation.

This receptor was obtained from a woman younger than 35 with Graves disease. The source was peripheral blood mononuclear cells (PBMCs), collected at new diagnosis, from a patient treated with antithyroid drugs.

Here the CDR3 DNA reads TGCAGTGCTACCGACAGGGAGGGAGAGAACTCACCCCTCCACTTT. This codes for CSATDREGENSPLHF. J is TRBJ1-6 and V is TRBV20-1; 7 nucleotides line up with TRBD1. In germline, CDR1 is DFQATT, CDR2 SNEGSKA (reference sequence). The CDR3 extends over 15 amino acids. The junction had 13 bases not matched to a gene; V was cut back by 4 bases and J by 10 bases.